The rows below give T cell receptor beta chains drawn from one sample of a study of somatic mutations in cytotoxic T cells in rheumatoid arthritis. Only in-frame clones appear in the TCRdb table, and some are missing; sequencing was by immunoSEQ multiplex PCR. The top ten clones hold roughly 15% of a sample with under 20,000 clones, approximately 87% of them seen once. Material for sequencing was CD8+ T cells sorted from blood. The receptor set was obtained from a man aged 35 to 55 in good health. The CDR3 runs from the conserved cysteine through the conserved F or W. D genes are given only for firm matches. Not all rows give a size; the values are once, few, many and, for expanded clones, a class.

v_gene,j_gene,abundance,d_gene,CDR3nt,CDR3aa
TRBV7-7,TRBJ2-1,NA,NA,TGTGCCAGCAACCCGGGAAGGAGGGAGCGGGAGCAGTTCTTC,CASNPGRREREQFF
TRBV27,TRBJ2-7,NA,TRBD1,TGTGCCAGCAGTTTCCGGGGGGACAGGGTGAAAACCTACGAGCAGTACTTC,CASSFRGDRVKTYEQYF
TRBV10-3,TRBJ1-2,NA,NA,TGTGCCACGGGGGGGAGTAATGGCTACACCTTC,CATGGSNGYTF
TRBV7-9,TRBJ2-7,NA,NA,TGTGCCAGCAGCTTAGGGGGTGGGGGGCAGTACTTC,CASSLGGGGQYF
TRBV6-5,TRBJ1-2,NA,TRBD1,TGTGCCAGCAGTTACCCAGGGGGCGATCATGGCTACACCTTC,CASSYPGGDHGYTF
TRBV11-2,TRBJ1-5,NA,NA,TGTGCCAGCAGCTTAGTACCGGGCAGGGGTAGCAATCAGCCCCAGCATTTT,CASSLVPGRGSNQPQHF
TRBV7-9,TRBJ2-1,NA,TRBD1,TGTGCCAGCAGCTCACAGGGGGGTGAGCAGTTCTTC,CASSSQGGEQFF
TRBV7-9,TRBJ2-7,NA,NA,TGTGCCAGCAGCCAACAGGGGCGGACTAGGGGCGAGCAGTACTTC,CASSQQGRTRGEQYF
TRBV11-3,TRBJ2-7,NA,NA,TGTGCCAGCAGCACCCGTACAGGGTTGGTCTACGAGCAGTACTTC,CASSTRTGLVYEQYF
TRBV7-8,TRBJ2-7,NA,TRBD2,TGTGCCAGCAGCTTAGGGATGGCGGGAGAAGAGCAGTACTTC,CASSLGMAGEEQYF
TRBV6-1,TRBJ1-1,NA,NA,TGTGCCAGCAGTGAAATGCCGGGGGCGGGCACTGAAGCTTTCTTT,CASSEMPGAGTEAFF
TRBV10-1,TRBJ2-7,NA,TRBD1,TGCGCCAGCAGTGGGGACAGGGTCTACGAGCAGTACTTC,CASSGDRVYEQYF
TRBV27,TRBJ2-7,NA,NA,TGTGCCAGCAGCTTGATACGGGGGGAGCAGTACTTC,CASSLIRGEQYF
TRBV13,TRBJ1-1,NA,TRBD1,TGTGCCAGCAGCAAGGGACAGAGGAACACTGAAGCTTTCTTT,CASSKGQRNTEAFF
TRBV7-9,TRBJ1-2,NA,NA,TGTGCCAGCAGCTCTATCGGGGGCGCGGGCTATGGCTACACCTTC,CASSSIGGAGYGYTF
TRBV6-5,TRBJ2-7,once,NA,TGTGCCAGCAGTTACTCGGCGGAAAGCTCCTACGAGCAGTACTTC,CASSYSAESSYEQYF
TRBV5-4,TRBJ1-4,NA,NA,TGTGCCAGCAGCTTAGGGGGAGGGGTTGAAAAACTGTTTTTT,CASSLGGGVEKLFF